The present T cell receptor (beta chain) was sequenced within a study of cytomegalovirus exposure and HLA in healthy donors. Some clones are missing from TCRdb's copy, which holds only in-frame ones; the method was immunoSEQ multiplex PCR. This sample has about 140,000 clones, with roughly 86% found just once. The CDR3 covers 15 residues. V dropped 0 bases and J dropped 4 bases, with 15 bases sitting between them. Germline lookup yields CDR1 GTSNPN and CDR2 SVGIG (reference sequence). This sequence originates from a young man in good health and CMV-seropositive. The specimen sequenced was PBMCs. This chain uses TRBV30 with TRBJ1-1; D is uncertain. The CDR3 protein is CAWSVPTALGTEAFF. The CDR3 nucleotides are TGTGCCTGGAGTGTACCGACCGCTCTAGGCACTGAAGCTTTCTTT.